The present T cell receptor (beta chain) was sequenced within a study of cytomegalovirus exposure and HLA in healthy donors. Study-level background: Unique TCRs from HLA-typed donors, 70 million to 85 million of them, were held in an early data release.

The PCR was carried out with 60 Vbeta primers and 13 Jbeta primers. Data came from immunoSEQ multiplex PCR; TCRdb stores just in-frame clones and leaves some out. Seen here are about 150,000 clones, around 74% observed once, and the top ten hold about 2.8%. V trimming: 4 bases; J trimming: 1 base; junction bases outside the gene matches: 4. This CDR3 is built from 15 residues. Germline CDR1 is SNHLY and CDR2 is FYNNEI. Study outcomes and limitations: Per published reports, the classifier diagnosed cytomegalovirus status with high specificity and sensitivity. Among donors in an Asian-associated ancestry cluster, a later analysis reportedly found fewer N-insertions than the roughly 670-donor mean. By HLA locus, TCR association rates varied in a later analysis, with DRB1 showing the most and HLA-C the fewest.

A note on this clone: Its cognate antigen is unknown.

This chain links TRBV2 with TRBJ1-1, with 9 bases lining up with TRBD1. Sequencing was performed on PBMCs. This clonotype was sampled from a man aged 18 to 35 in good health and CMV-seronegative. The CDR3 loop reads CASSGDRAGNTEAFF. The CDR3 region has the DNA TGTGCCAGCAGTGGGGACAGGGCAGGGAACACTGAAGCTTTCTTT.